The rows below give T cell receptor beta chains drawn from one sample of a study of T-cell reconstitution after alpha-beta-depleted transplantation in children. MiXCR was run by TCRdb on the PCR reads, yielding one entry per CDR3 protein. The sample has more than 200,000 distinct CDR3 sequences; more than 7.5% are singletons. The sample consisted of PBMCs from the stem cell graft donor, taken from the stem cell graft. The receptors originated from a human donor who donated a stem cell graft to a child with SCID. CDR3s include the opening cysteine and the closing phenylalanine or tryptophan. Each record gives: V gene, J gene, CDR3 protein.

TRBV5-5,TRBJ1-2,CASSLSKGDYGYTF
TRBV20-1,TRBJ2-1,CSARDGAGGNNEQFF
TRBV7-6,TRBJ2-5,CASSPIRSSGETQYF
TRBV6-2/TRBV6-3,TRBJ1-1,CASSPPSTGRTVPEAFF
TRBV20-1,TRBJ2-7,CSARAWGHSYEQYF
TRBV27,TRBJ2-3,CASTPPVGQSTDTQYF
TRBV7-2,TRBJ2-6,CASSLGPVGQASGANVLTF
TRBV7-9,TRBJ2-1,CASSLDLRPDNEQFF
TRBV3-1,TRBJ2-3,CASSPPIAGGSTDTQYF
TRBV20-1,TRBJ1-6,CSARFRDRDNSPLHF
TRBV2,TRBJ1-6,CASSVGTGVTF
TRBV7-9,TRBJ1-4,CASSLPGANEKLFF
TRBV5-5,TRBJ1-2,CASSNPWTANYGYTF
TRBV29-1,TRBJ2-5,CSVMGYQETQYF
TRBV27,TRBJ1-2,CASSSGQGVGGYTF
TRBV5-1,TRBJ1-4,CASSLHWAIPNEKLFF
TRBV15,TRBJ2-1,CATSTGRYNEQFF
TRBV2,TRBJ2-1,CASSESLAGWNEQFF
TRBV11-2,TRBJ1-6,CASSLVSFGSYNSPLHF
TRBV20-1,TRBJ2-7,CSARVRGSPYAEQYF
TRBV7-2,TRBJ2-3,CASSLRLAGGVSDTQYF
TRBV6-2/TRBV6-3,TRBJ1-2,CASRTAGGNGYTF
TRBV11-2,TRBJ2-5,CASSSEGLAGQETQYF